This is a list of T cell receptor beta chains from one sample in a study of cytomegalovirus exposure and HLA in healthy donors. TCRdb's copy holds only in-frame clones and misses some; the assay was immunoSEQ multiplex PCR. The sample lists roughly 160,000 clones, around 82% occurring once. The specimen sequenced was PBMCs. Receptor source: a man aged 25 to 45 in good health and CMV-seronegative. CDR3s include the opening cysteine and the closing phenylalanine or tryptophan. The order of the fields is clone size, V gene, J gene, D gene, CDR3 DNA, CDR3 protein. D genes are given only for firm matches. The size field is filled for only some rows; it gives once, few, many or a size class.

.,TRBV19,TRBJ2-3,.,TGTGCCAGTAGTATAGGCACAGGGCGCACAGATACGCAGTATTTT,CASSIGTGRTDTQYF
.,TRBV11-1,TRBJ2-2,TRBD2,TGTGCCAGCAGCTTACGATCGTCTAGCGGATACACCGGGGAGCTGTTTTTT,CASSLRSSSGYTGELFF
.,TRBV6-6,TRBJ2-1,TRBD1,TGTGCCAGCAGTTGGGGACAGGGGAGTGAGCAGTTCTTC,CASSWGQGSEQFF
.,TRBV27,TRBJ2-1,.,TGTGCCAGCAGTTTAGCTCTTCCGGGATACAATGAGCAGTTCTTC,CASSLALPGYNEQFF
few,TRBV4-1,TRBJ2-1,TRBD2,TGCGCCAGCAGCCTACGAGAGGGGCTAGCGGACAATGAGCAGTTCTTC,CASSLREGLADNEQFF
.,TRBV19,TRBJ2-5,.,TGTGCCAGTAGTATTTTAGGAGGGGGCGAAGAGACCCAGTACTTC,CASSILGGGEETQYF
once,TRBV7-2,TRBJ1-2,TRBD1,TGTGCCAGCAGCTTACCAGGGGGCGGGGTTGGCTACACCTTC,CASSLPGGGVGYTF
few,TRBV6-5,TRBJ2-2,.,TGTGCCAGCAGTTACTCGGTCCAGACAACCGGGGAGCTGTTTTTT,CASSYSVQTTGELFF
.,TRBV7-2,TRBJ2-7,TRBD1,TGTGCCAGCAGCTCGCGGGACAGGCTCTACGAGCAGTACTTC,CASSSRDRLYEQYF
.,TRBV5-1,TRBJ1-1,.,TGCGCCAGCAGCCCAGAATATGGAGGTTTTGAAGCTTTCTTT,CASSPEYGGFEAFF
.,TRBV4-2,TRBJ1-6,.,TGTGCCAGCAGCCAAGGAGAGGATTCACCCCTCCACTTT,CASSQGEDSPLHF
.,TRBV19,TRBJ2-3,.,TGTGCCAGTAGTGAAGGGGGCACAGATACGCAGTATTTT,CASSEGGTDTQYF
.,TRBV28,TRBJ1-1,.,TGTGCCAGCACCCCGCCCCAAGCGATGAACACTGAAGCTTTCTTT,CASTPPQAMNTEAFF
.,TRBV27,TRBJ2-7,TRBD1,TGTGCCAGCCGTTCCTTGACAGGGGACGAGCAGTACTTC,CASRSLTGDEQYF
.,TRBV5-4,TRBJ1-2,TRBD1,TGTGCCAGCAGCATTCTGAAACGGACAGGGAGGGGAGGCTACACCTTC,CASSILKRTGRGGYTF
once,TRBV5-1,TRBJ1-4,TRBD1,TGCGCCAGCAGCTTGTCGGACAGGGAGGGGGAAAAACTGTTTTTT,CASSLSDREGEKLFF
.,TRBV6-1,TRBJ1-5,TRBD1,TGTGCCAGCAGTGCGACAGGGGACGGTCAGCCCCAGCATTTT,CASSATGDGQPQHF
.,TRBV19,TRBJ2-2,.,TGTGCCAGTAGTCTCTCCCGGGGGACCGGGGAGCTGTTTTTT,CASSLSRGTGELFF
.,TRBV11-3,TRBJ2-1,TRBD2,TGTGCCAGCAGCTTATTCTCGCGGGGGGCCGGCGATGAGCAGTTCTTC,CASSLFSRGAGDEQFF
.,TRBV21-1,TRBJ2-7,.,TGTGCCAGCAGCAAACTAGCGGGAGCAGGGCCTTACGAGCAGTACTTC,CASSKLAGAGPYEQYF
.,TRBV10-1,TRBJ2-3,TRBD1,TGCGCCAGCACCAAAACAGGGGCCGGCACAGATACGCAGTATTTT,CASTKTGAGTDTQYF
.,TRBV27,TRBJ2-5,TRBD2,TGTGCCAGCATGCCCTGGGGGGGGTCAGAGACCCAGTACTTC,CASMPWGGSETQYF
.,TRBV29-1,TRBJ2-1,.,TGCAGCGGTCAGGGTGGCAGAGACAATGAGCAGTTCTTC,CSGQGGRDNEQFF
few,TRBV6-5,TRBJ2-7,TRBD1,TGTGCCAGCAGATGGGACAGGGGGTCCTACGAGCAGTACTTC,CASRWDRGSYEQYF
.,TRBV28,TRBJ1-2,.,TGTGCCAGCGGAGGAATAAGCTACACCTTC,CASGGISYTF
.,TRBV7-6,TRBJ2-1,TRBD2,TGTGCCAGCAGCTTAACTAGGGCCGTTTTCGAGCCTAGCGGAGACAATGAGCAGTTCTTC,CASSLTRAVFEPSGDNEQFF
.,TRBV28,TRBJ1-2,.,TGTGCCAGCAGTTTATCAGGCAGCTCATATGGCTACACCTTC,CASSLSGSSYGYTF
.,TRBV5-1,TRBJ2-7,TRBD2,TGCGCCAGCAGCTTGGCCACAGCGGGGGGGTCATACGAGCAGTACTTC,CASSLATAGGSYEQYF
.,TRBV5-4,TRBJ2-7,TRBD1,TGTGCCAGCAGCCAACGACAGGGGGGCTACGAGCAGTACTTC,CASSQRQGGYEQYF
.,TRBV15,TRBJ1-2,TRBD1,TGTGCCACCAGCAGAGTGGGGACAGCTAACTATGGCTACACCTTC,CATSRVGTANYGYTF
.,TRBV28,TRBJ1-2,TRBD1,TGTGCCAGCACCCCCGGGACAGGACTTGGTACTGGCTATGGCTACACCTTC,CASTPGTGLGTGYGYTF
.,TRBV7-9,TRBJ1-1,TRBD1,TGTTCCAGCAGCTTAGCGCAGGGACAGGGGAACACTGAAGCTTTCTTT,CSSSLAQGQGNTEAFF
.,TRBV7-8,TRBJ2-5,.,TGTGCCAGCAGCGCGGGCGAGGCGGAGACCCAGTACTTC,CASSAGEAETQYF
.,TRBV6-5,TRBJ2-3,TRBD2,TGTGCCAGCAGTTACTTAGCGGGAGAAGGGGATACGCAGTATTTT,CASSYLAGEGDTQYF
.,TRBV9,TRBJ2-2,.,TGTGCCAGCAGCACAGAACATGTGAACACCGGGGAGCTGTTTTTT,CASSTEHVNTGELFF
.,TRBV19,TRBJ2-5,.,TGTGCCAGTAGTATACGGGGAAAAGAGACCCAGTACTTC,CASSIRGKETQYF
.,TRBV7-2,TRBJ2-1,.,TGTGCCAGCAGCTTAAAGATCTACCAGTTCTTC,CASSLKIYQFF
.,TRBV5-4,TRBJ2-5,.,TGTGCCAGCAGCGACTTTACGACAGAGACCCAGTACTTC,CASSDFTTETQYF
few,TRBV5-1,TRBJ2-7,TRBD2,TGCGCCAGCAGCTTGTTGGTAGCGGGGGACGTAGGCGGGGAGCAGTACTTC,CASSLLVAGDVGGEQYF
.,TRBV7-2,TRBJ2-3,.,TGTGCCAGCAGCTTATGGGGCAACACAGATACGCAGTATTTT,CASSLWGNTDTQYF
few,TRBV2,TRBJ2-7,TRBD1,TGTGCCAGCAATTTCCAGGGGGAGTATTCCTACGAGCAGTACTTC,CASNFQGEYSYEQYF
once,TRBV7-2,TRBJ2-5,TRBD1,TGTGCCAGCAGCGTCTGGACAGGGGGCTCGAAAGAGACCCAGTACTTC,CASSVWTGGSKETQYF
once,TRBV6-5,TRBJ2-1,.,TGTGCCAGCAGTTACTCGGGCCCCTACAATGAGCAGTTCTTC,CASSYSGPYNEQFF
.,TRBV18,TRBJ2-1,TRBD2,TGTGCCAGCTCACCTCCGAATCTAGCGGACCTAACCTACAATGAGCAGTTCTTC,CASSPPNLADLTYNEQFF
once,TRBV19,TRBJ2-5,TRBD2,TGTGCCAGTAGTATGGGGACTAGCCCAGAGACCCAGTACTTC,CASSMGTSPETQYF
.,TRBV28,TRBJ1-5,.,TGTGCCAGCAGCCCCGGACAAAGAAGGCGCCAGCCCCAGCATTTT,CASSPGQRRRQPQHF
.,TRBV7-9,TRBJ1-1,.,TGTGCCAGCAGCTTAGAAAGGGGGACTGAAGCTTTCTTT,CASSLERGTEAFF
.,TRBV19,TRBJ2-5,TRBD1,TGTGCCAGTAGTACAACAGGGGGCTTTACAGAGACCCAGTACTTC,CASSTTGGFTETQYF
.,TRBV28,TRBJ1-1,TRBD1,TGTGCCAGCAGGGCGACAGGGAACGCTTTCTTT,CASRATGNAFF
once,TRBV11-2,TRBJ2-7,.,TGTGCCAGCAGCACCGACAGGAAGACCTACGAGCAGTACTTC,CASSTDRKTYEQYF
.,TRBV2,TRBJ2-5,TRBD1,TGTGCCAGCAGGGCCGGACAGGGCGAGACCCAGTACTTC,CASRAGQGETQYF